This T cell receptor beta chain emerged from a study of graft-versus-host responses after intestinal transplantation (dated by TCRdb to about 2021). About the investigation overall: Multivisceral, liver-intestinal, or isolated intestinal transplants were received by the recipients. Anti-thymocyte globulin induction was given to all recipients, followed by maintenance tacrolimus and steroids for 3 to 4 years. After intestinal transplantation, graft-versus-host and host-versus-graft alloreactive T cell clones in the graft, circulation and bone marrow were tracked using bulk TCR-beta CDR3 sequencing. To identify alloreactive clones, pre-transplant mixed lymphocyte reaction products were sequenced and then compared with unstimulated pre-transplant donor and recipient T cells. Of the 20 to 30 intestinal transplant recipients enrolled in the cohort, one of whom was a retransplant, 3 patients without pretransplant specimens were excluded. Donor T cell macrochimerism was defined as a peak of at least 4% donor T cells among recipient peripheral blood mononuclear cells. Samples from a few later patients were sequenced in-house on an Illumina MiSeq with MiXCR processing rather than by the commercial service. Results and caveats for the whole study, not just this receptor: The conclusions were limited by the relatively low number and heterogeneity of the intestinal transplant patients. GvH clones turned up in recipient bone marrow, with some appearing earlier in ileal mucosa or blood, a pattern consistent with an intestinal mucosal origin. In patients with donor T cell macrochimerism, the allografts had high GvH to HvG T cell clonal ratios. Early after transplant, peak levels of circulating GvH clones were associated with declines in HvG clones.

Relative to germline, V is missing 5 bases and J is missing 1 base, with 5 bases of the junction outside any gene match. From the germline V gene, CDR1 is SGHTA and CDR2 is FQGTGA. Spanning cysteine to phenylalanine, the CDR3 consists of 15 amino acids. The retained sequence is limited to the CDR3, 45 bases, with the frame set at the first base. What the time point label conveys for this sample: cells obtained before transplantation from donor or recipient. CD3+CD4+ and CD3+CD8+ populations were FACS-sorted from unstimulated pre-transplant donor and recipient cells taken from spleen or lymph nodes. Library prep was done by the immunoSEQ multiplex PCR assay. For most patients, genomic DNA was isolated with the Qiagen DNeasy Blood and Tissue Kit and sent frozen to Adaptive Biotechnologies for TCR sequencing. For most patients, high-throughput TCR-beta CDR3 sequencing of genomic DNA was performed by Adaptive Biotechnologies. The study's processing was this. Adaptive's ImmunoSEQ software supplied the TCR sequencing data for 15 to 20 patients, while MiXCR and VDJtools were used to process a few other patients. CD4 versus CD8 sorting errors were corrected by removing sequences found in both subsets at a frequency ratio below 5:1. CDR3 nucleotide sequences shared between donor and recipient were removed because the origin of such sequences could not be assigned. At least 2-fold expansion over unstimulated cells and a minimum CFSE-low frequency of 0.002% (template counts) or 0.001% (read counts) were required for clones to be classified as alloreactive. Mappable clones were those detected in sequenced pre-transplant spleen, lymph node, or MLR CFSE-low populations of the donor or recipient. The cumulative frequency of alloreactive clones was calculated as a percentage of all sequences, weighted by copy number. TCRdb's version of the immuneACCESS table is confined to in-frame rearrangements and falls short of the full clone set. An unresolved V gene accounts for under half of the shortfall where checked; the remainder is of unknown origin. D and trimming come from the DNA, and the V and J calls and clone size come from that table. The sample table lists 90,000 to 120,000 clones, about 90% of them with a count of one. Around 0.9% of the sample belongs to the ten largest clones.

In the case of this clone: Its antigen is currently not known. Base quality data are lacking; no much larger clone is found one base away.

The sequenced sample was unstimulated CD4+ T cells sorted from spleen or lymph node cells, obtained before intestinal transplant. The chain is encoded by TRBV7-3 joined to TRBJ1-1, with 9 bases in between that match TRBD1. The TCR sequence derives from a human donor who received an intestinal transplant. The CDR3 protein is CASSDPGQGNTEAFF. The nucleotide sequence is TGTGCCAGCAGCGATCCGGGACAGGGGAACACTGAAGCTTTCTTT. The CDR3, completed at both ends by the reference TRBV7-3 and TRBJ1-1 genes, gives the full variable domain GAGVSQTPSNKVTEKGKYVELRCDPISGHTALYWYRQSLGQGPEFLIYFQGTGAADDSGLPNDRFFAVRPEGSVSTLKIQRTERGDSAVYLCASSDPGQGNTEAFFGQGTRLTVV.